Below, 22 T cell receptor beta chains from the same sample are listed, as sequenced in a study of blood T cells in healthy people across ages. Using a J-beta primer mix together with a sample-barcoded 5' primer, a second PCR was run for 7 to 11 cycles. TCRdb passed the 5' RACE reads through MiXCR, listing each CDR3 protein once. Of around 780,000 distinct CDR3 sequences listed, just over 55% are singletons. The sequenced material came from blood. These receptor sequences come from a man in his forties in good health.

Only one count was recorded for this clonotype. V and J are TRBV4-2 and TRBJ2-3, with 7 bases aligning to TRBD1. Germline V gives CDR1 LGHNA, CDR2 YNFKEQ. The CDR3 length is 15 residues. Trimming at V came to 7 bases and at J to 0 bases, leaving 7 bases not matched to a gene. CDR3 DNA sequence: TGTGCCAGCACCACCACAGGGGCTAGCACAGATACGCAGTATTTT. It yields the protein CASTTTGASTDTQYF.

The chain recombines TRBV7-8 with TRBJ1-4; D is perhaps TRBD1 (5 bases). The ends were cut back, 4 bases at V and 8 bases at J, with 11 bases in the middle. Looked up from germline, CDR1 is SGHVS and CDR2 is FQNEAQ. The CDR3 has 13 amino acids. CDR3 residues: CASSSQGWEKLFF. The CDR3 coding sequence is TGTGCCAGCAGCTCGCAGGGTTGGGAAAAACTGTTTTTT.

This clonotype turned up a few times. The CDR3 is CASSLDYQDTQYF. In nucleotides, the CDR3 is TGTGCCAGCAGCTTAGACTACCAAGATACGCAGTATTTT. The chain uses TRBV7-2 and TRBJ2-3; D remains unclear. This CDR3 contains 13 residues. V was trimmed by 1 base and J by 5 bases, leaving 7 bases between them. Germline loops: CDR1 SGHTA, CDR2 FQGNSA.

A few counts support this clonotype. The chain carries TRBV3-1 and TRBJ1-6, with TRBD1 as a possible D gene (6 bases). V dropped 1 base and J dropped 10 bases, with 14 bases sitting between them. The length of the CDR3 is 15 residues. Germline-derived CDR1 and CDR2 are LGHDT and YNNKEL (reference sequence). CDR3: CASSQVVGADSPLHF. The DNA of the CDR3 is TGTGCCAGCAGCCAAGTTGTGGGGGCCGACTCACCCCTCCACTTT.

The CDR3: CASSFRDVGTQYF. The CDR3 bases are TGCGCCAGCAGCTTTCGGGATGTCGGGACCCAGTACTTC. The chain uses TRBV5-1 and TRBJ2-5, with D possibly being TRBD2 (5 bases). Trimming left V 2 bases short and J 7 bases short, with 12 bases between. The germline gives CDR1 SGHRS, CDR2 YFSETQ. This CDR3 spans 13 amino acids.

This clonotype was seen more than once but under ten times. The chain recombines TRBV25-1 with TRBJ2-7, with D maybe TRBD2 (5 bases). The V gene lost 6 bases and the J gene lost 5 bases, with 20 bases spanning the gap. The CDR3 is 15 residues long. CDR1 is MGHDK, CDR2 SYGVNS, per germline. In DNA form, the CDR3 reads TGTGCCAGCAGACGAGGGAGCCGCAGTGGGGACGAGCAGTACTTC. Amino acids: CASRRGSRSGDEQYF.

This clonotype has only one observation. The chain is built from TRBV6-5 and TRBJ1-2; D might be TRBD1 (6 bases). The CDR3 is 17 amino acids. Trimming shortened V by 2 bases and J by 2 bases, and 18 bases separated the two germline ends. Germline values: CDR1 MNHEY, CDR2 SVGAGI. CDR3 loop: CASSYHGGQEVNYGYTF. The CDR3 DNA sequence: TGTGCCAGCAGTTACCATGGGGGGCAGGAGGTGAACTATGGCTACACCTTC.

CDR3 coding DNA: TGTGCCAGCAGCGTAGCTGCGGGAGAGTCCTACGAGCAGTACTTC. Translating it yields CASSVAAGESYEQYF. The chain couples TRBV9 to TRBJ2-7, with 7 nucleotides matching TRBD2. CDR1 and CDR2 (germline): SGDLS, YYNGEE. V trimming: 0 bases; J trimming: 1 base; junction bases outside the gene matches: 4. The CDR3 loop spans 15 amino acids.

This sequence joins TRBV2 and TRBJ2-1; D remains ambiguous. Trimming left V 7 bases short and J 9 bases short, with 7 bases between. The CDR3 has 10 amino acids. CDR1 and CDR2 (germline): SNHLY, FYNNEI. CDR3: CASTSLEQFF. For the CDR3, the DNA is TGTGCCAGCACCTCGCTTGAGCAGTTCTTC.

This chain joins TRBV7-2 and TRBJ2-7, with no clear D. Germline CDR1 SGHTA, CDR2 FQGNSA. This CDR3 is built from 13 residues. Between the trimmed V and J ends, which lost 0 bases and 0 bases, there was a span of 3 bases. CDR3 DNA: TGTGCCAGCAGCTTAGCCAACTCCTACGAGCAGTACTTC. Translated: CASSLANSYEQYF.

This clonotype was found a few times. The chain couples TRBV4-2 to TRBJ2-5, with 10 positions matching TRBD2. V was clipped by 4 bases and J by 4 bases; unmatched bases: 9. The CDR3 is 16 amino acids. Germline CDR1 reads LGHNA; CDR2 reads YNFKEQ. DNA for the CDR3: TGTGCCAGCAGCCCATCAGAGCGGGAGGGCCGAGAGACCCAGTACTTC. Translation: CASSPSEREGRETQYF.

V is TRBV20-1 and J is TRBJ1-5; 7 positions agree with TRBD1. J gave up 0 bases and V 6 bases, and 5 bases lay outside the gene matches. The germline gives CDR1 DFQATT, CDR2 SNEGSKA (reference sequence). The length of the CDR3 is 14 residues. Written as DNA, the CDR3 is TGCAGTGCCGTGACAGGGTCTAGCAATCAGCCCCAGCATTTT. Amino acid sequence: CSAVTGSSNQPQHF.

This clonotype has a count of ten or more. CDR3 nucleotides: TGTGCCAGCAGTGAAAGACAGGGAGGGGGCTCACCCCTCCACTTT. This sequence encodes CASSERQGGGSPLHF. The chain combines TRBV25-1 with TRBJ1-6, with 7 positions matching TRBD1. The V gene's germline CDR1 is MGHDK and CDR2 SYGVNS. This CDR3 spans 15 amino acids. V shed 2 bases and J 10 bases; nucleotides not matched to a gene: 8.

The chain employs TRBV12-3 or TRBV12-4 and TRBJ2-3; D might be TRBD1 (6 bases). This CDR3 is 15 amino acids long. The V and J ends lost 3 bases and 0 bases respectively, with 10 bases between them. CDR3 coding DNA: TGTGCCAGCAGTTTGGACAGATCTAGCACAGATACGCAGTATTTT. Its protein product is CASSLDRSSTDTQYF.

The chain employs TRBV7-9 and TRBJ2-5, with a tentative D call TRBD2 (6 bases). From germline, CDR1 is SEHNR and CDR2 FQNEAQ (reference sequence). Trimming pared 1 base from V and 2 bases from J, leaving 17 bases between. The CDR3 sequence is 17 residues long. CDR3 loop: CASSLGQRTKSQETQYF. The CDR3 DNA reads as TGTGCCAGCAGCTTAGGTCAGCGGACTAAATCTCAAGAGACCCAGTACTTC. The full variable domain, with the rest looked up from reference TRBV7-9 and TRBJ2-5, is DTGVSQNPRHKITKRGQNVTFRCDPISEHNRLYWYRQTLGQGPEFLTYFQNEAQLEKSRLLSDRFSAERPKGSFSTLEIQRTEQGDSAMYLCASSLGQRTKSQETQYFGPGTRLLVL.

This clonotype showed up many times. This chain joins TRBV28 and TRBJ2-3; D gene uncertain. This CDR3 comprises 19 residues. Germline-derived CDR1 and CDR2 are MDHEN and SYDVKM. Deletions cut 4 bases from V and 0 bases from J, with 23 bases between. The CDR3 loop reads CASSSWGSQNLPSTDTQYF. In DNA form, the CDR3 reads TGTGCCAGCAGTTCGTGGGGAAGCCAAAATCTTCCGAGCACAGATACGCAGTATTTT.

This clonotype was detected only a few times. The chain combines TRBV25-1 with TRBJ2-7; the D gene is possibly TRBD1 (6 bases). Germline CDR1 MGHDK, CDR2 SYGVNS. The CDR3 extends over 15 amino acids. Deletions cut 3 bases from V and 5 bases from J, with 17 bases between. For the CDR3, the DNA is TGTGCCAGCAGTGATGCCCGAAACAGGGTCAACGAGCAGTACTTC. It specifies CASSDARNRVNEQYF.

The rearrangement uses TRBV20-1 and TRBJ2-1, with 11 bases fitting TRBD2. The CDR3 runs 15 residues. Germline lookup yields CDR1 DFQATT and CDR2 SNEGSKA (reference sequence). The ends lost 6 bases at V and 9 bases at J; junction bases unmatched: 13. The CDR3 sequence: CSAGDPSGGSTEQFF. The DNA of the CDR3 is TGCAGTGCCGGAGACCCTAGCGGGGGGTCAACTGAGCAGTTCTTC.

The CDR3 sequence is CASGTGVRTEAFF. In DNA, the CDR3 is TGTGCCAGCGGGACAGGGGTTCGGACTGAAGCTTTCTTT. The chain joins TRBV28 to TRBJ1-1, with 10 bases fitting TRBD1. The CDR3 has 13 residues. Germline lookup yields CDR1 MDHEN and CDR2 SYDVKM. V shed 8 bases and J 5 bases; nucleotides not matched to a gene: 5.

This clonotype occurred a few times. The chain couples TRBV5-1 to TRBJ2-7; D is uncertain. The CDR3 contains 14 residues. Trimming took off 4 bases at V and 0 bases at J, with 11 bases between the two ends. CDR1 and CDR2 (germline): SGHRS, YFSETQ. CDR3 protein: CASSVVPGSYEQYF. DNA of the CDR3: TGCGCCAGCAGCGTGGTCCCAGGCTCCTACGAGCAGTACTTC.

The chain uses TRBV5-1 and TRBJ2-3; 8 positions agree with TRBD2. The length of the CDR3 is 17 residues. V gave up 4 bases and J gave up 4 bases; unmatched junction bases: 14. Germline V gives CDR1 SGHRS, CDR2 YFSETQ. CDR3 residues: CASSPAVYGGVPDTQYF. The CDR3, as DNA: TGCGCCAGCAGCCCCGCAGTGTACGGGGGGGTCCCAGATACGCAGTATTTT. Looking up the rest from reference TRBV5-1 and TRBJ2-3 gives the full variable domain: KAGVTQTPRYLIKTRGQQVTLSCSPISGHRSVSWYQQTPGQGLQFLFEYFSETQRNKGNFPGRFSGRQFSNSRSEMNVSTLELGDSALYLCASSPAVYGGVPDTQYFGPGTRLTVL.

With regard to this clonotype: This could be a read error, since a much larger clone is one nucleotide away. The chain joins TRBV9 to TRBJ2-7; 11 positions agree with TRBD2. CDR1 is SGDLS, CDR2 YYNGEE, per germline. The CDR3 is made up of 16 amino acids. With V trimmed by 8 bases and J by 4 bases, 14 bases remained unmatched. In nucleotides, the CDR3 is TGTGCCAGAAGCCCATCAATTCGGACTAGCGGGTACGAGCAGTACTTC. This sequence encodes CARSPSIRTSGYEQYF.